Below, 25 T cell receptor beta chains from the same sample are listed, as sequenced in a study of blood T cells in healthy people across ages. A sample-barcoded 5' primer and a J-beta primer mix were used in a second PCR of about 6 to 11 cycles. Each CDR3 protein is one row after TCRdb ran MiXCR on the 5' RACE reads. The repertoire consists of about 780,000 distinct CDR3 sequences, with around half occurring once and the leading ten covering about a sixth. The sample was blood. The receptor source for this set is an elderly man in good health.

This clonotype has a count of ten or more. The V gene is TRBV15, the J gene TRBJ2-4, with no clear D. The CDR3 extends over 16 amino acids. Germline CDR1 reads LNHNV; CDR2 reads YYDKDF (reference sequence). Trimming took 0 bases from V and 2 from J, leaving 11 bases between them. In DNA form, the CDR3 reads TGTGCCACCAGCAGAGATCTGAGCTTAACCAAAAACATTCAGTACTTC. Translated: CATSRDLSLTKNIQYF.

J is TRBJ2-7 and V is TRBV5-1; D is perhaps TRBD2 (5 bases). The assigned J gene may be wrong: the sequence end matches TRBJ2-1 better. Germline V gives CDR1 SGHRS, CDR2 YFSETQ. The CDR3 sequence is 15 residues long. CDR3: CASSLTRAGSHEQFF. The CDR3, as DNA: TGCGCCAGCAGCTTGACGCGGGCTGGATCGCACGAGCAGTTCTTC.

The chain joins TRBV12-3 or TRBV12-4 to TRBJ2-3; D is possibly TRBD1 or TRBD2 (6 bases each). The CDR3 runs to 14 residues. V was shortened by 7 bases and J by 3 bases, with 14 bases between the two germline ends. CDR3 loop: CASTFGGGTDTQYF. DNA of the CDR3: TGTGCCAGCACCTTTGGAGGGGGGACAGATACGCAGTATTTT.

The J gene is TRBJ2-7, the V gene TRBV6-1; 7 positions match TRBD2. CDR1 and CDR2 from the germline V gene are MNHNS and SASEGT. Trimming cost V 2 bases and J 7 bases; bases outside gene matches: 11. This CDR3 is 15 amino acids long. CDR3 nucleotides: TGTGCCAGCAGTGAATTCGGGGGGACTGTGGATGAGCAGTACTTC. This translates into CASSEFGGTVDEQYF.

V is TRBV12-3 or TRBV12-4 and J is TRBJ2-7; D perhaps matches TRBD1 (6 bases). This CDR3 contains 13 residues. The ends were cut back, 2 bases at V and 5 bases at J, with 10 bases in the middle. The CDR3 nucleotides are TGTGCCAGCAGTTTAACAGGGTCCCACGAGCAGTACTTC. Translating it yields CASSLTGSHEQYF.

The V call is TRBV6-6, the J call TRBJ2-1; TRBD2 matches at 14 bases. Germline CDR1 and CDR2: MNHNY and SVGAGI (reference sequence). This CDR3 is built from 16 residues. V lost 5 bases to trimming and J lost 6 bases; unmatched junction nucleotides: 6. The CDR3 coding sequence is TGTGCCAGCAGTCGGCCAGGGACTAGCGGGAGCAATGAGCAGTTCTTC. Translation: CASSRPGTSGSNEQFF.

The chain links TRBV13 to TRBJ1-1; 10 bases map to TRBD1. The ends lost 4 bases at V and 0 bases at J; junction bases unmatched: 5. Germline V gives CDR1 PRHDT, CDR2 FYEKMQ (reference sequence). The CDR3 is made up of 16 amino acids. CDR3 nucleotides: TGTGCCAGCAGCTACCGGGACAGGGGTATGAACACTGAAGCTTTCTTT. Its translation: CASSYRDRGMNTEAFF.

The gene calls are TRBV12-3 or TRBV12-4 and TRBJ1-4, with unresolved D. The CDR3 extends over 14 amino acids. The germline V and J ends were trimmed by 3 bases and 8 bases, with 13 bases remaining between them. DNA for the CDR3: TGTGCCAGCAGTTTGCTGGAACGATCCGAAAAACTGTTTTTT. As protein: CASSLLERSEKLFF.

CDR3: CSAREPGRSIGDEQFF. DNA for the CDR3: TGCAGTGCTAGAGAGCCGGGACGCAGTATTGGAGATGAGCAGTTCTTC. The V call is TRBV20-1, the J call TRBJ2-1; D may correspond to TRBD1 or TRBD2 (5 bases each). V lost 0 bases to trimming and J lost 8 bases, with 20 bases between them. Germline V gene lookup returns CDR1 DFQATT and CDR2 SNEGSKA (reference sequence). The CDR3 runs to 16 residues.

The chain joins TRBV10-3 to TRBJ2-1; D is unresolved. The CDR3 contains 15 residues. Germline V lookup: CDR1 ENHRY, CDR2 SYGVKD. Trimming stripped 3 bases from V and 0 bases from J, with 9 bases between. CDR3 protein: CAISDSSSSYNEQFF. CDR3 DNA sequence: TGTGCCATCAGTGATTCCAGTAGCTCCTACAATGAGCAGTTCTTC.

The chain links TRBV4-3 to TRBJ2-5; D is tentatively TRBD1 or TRBD2 (5 bases each). Deletions cut 2 bases from V and 4 bases from J, with 11 bases between. Germline V lookup: CDR1 LGHNA, CDR2 YSLEER. The length of the CDR3 is 14 residues. CDR3: CASSQIGGGETQYF. The DNA of the CDR3 is TGCGCCAGCAGCCAAATTGGGGGTGGAGAGACCCAGTACTTC.

In the case of this clonotype: A much larger clone sits a single nucleotide away, making a read error possible. The rearrangement joins TRBV2 to TRBJ2-3; D is ambiguous. Germline assignment: CDR1 SNHLY and CDR2 FYNNEI. Trimming removed 5 bases from V and 6 bases from J, with 6 bases in between. The CDR3 is 11 residues long. This CDR3 is CASSIFDTQYF. In DNA form, the CDR3 reads TGTGCCAGCAGTATATTTGATACGCAGTATTTT.

This clonotype turned up a few times. With a much larger clone just one base away, this may be a read error. This rearrangement joins TRBV7-3 to TRBJ2-5; 12 nucleotides match TRBD2. The CDR3 sequence is 15 residues long. Germline-derived CDR1 and CDR2 are SGHTA and FQGTGA. With 3 bases clipped from V and 11 bases from J, the junction kept 10 bases outside the gene matches. The CDR3 loop reads CASSLTSGRVNEQYF. The DNA for the CDR3 is TGTGCCAGCAGCTTGACTAGCGGGAGAGTAAATGAGCAGTACTTC.

In the case of this clonotype: No DNA is shown, since the ends of the CDR3 on it are uncertain; the CDR3 is the one TCRdb lists. The J gene is TRBJ1-5, the V gene TRBV9; TRBD1 reflects the table's D call only, with no check against the DNA. With termini counted, the CDR3 has 14 amino acids. The V gene's germline CDR1 is SGDLS and CDR2 YYNGEE. CDR3 residues: CASSVGAGTPFLHF.

The CDR3 sequence: CASSQSPDGGGGNTEAFF. The DNA for the CDR3 is TGCGCCAGCAGCCAATCCCCTGACGGGGGGGGTGGGAACACTGAAGCTTTCTTT. The V gene is TRBV4-3, the J gene TRBJ1-1; perhaps TRBD1 as D (5 bases). The V and J ends lost 2 bases and 1 base respectively, with 20 bases between them. This CDR3 is built from 18 residues. CDR1 LGHNA and CDR2 YSLEER come from the germline V gene.

The rearrangement joins TRBV4-3 to TRBJ2-1; 8 nucleotides match TRBD2. Germline V lookup: CDR1 LGHNA, CDR2 YSLEER. The trim removed 4 bases at V and 0 bases at J, leaving 5 bases unmatched. The CDR3 extends over 16 amino acids. CDR3 in amino acids: CASSPLAGNSYNEQFF. The CDR3 DNA reads as TGCGCCAGCAGCCCGCTAGCGGGTAACTCCTACAATGAGCAGTTCTTC.

This clonotype has more than one count but fewer than ten. This chain connects TRBV7-2 to TRBJ2-7; 7 nucleotides agree with TRBD2. CDR3 length: 14 residues. Unmatched junction bases numbered 6, after V lost 4 bases and J lost 3 bases. Germline V gives CDR1 SGHTA, CDR2 FQGNSA. The CDR3 is CASSSRGGLYEQYF. The DNA of the CDR3 is TGTGCCAGCAGCTCGAGGGGAGGGCTCTACGAGCAGTACTTC.

This sequence joins TRBV12-5 and TRBJ2-1; possible D gene TRBD2, 6 bases. The CDR3 contains 14 residues. V lost 5 bases to trimming and J lost 6 bases, with 14 bases between them. CDR1 LGHNT and CDR2 FRNRAP come from the germline V gene. Written as DNA, the CDR3 is TGTGCTAGTGGTGGGGGGATCCCATCCAATGAGCAGTTCTTC. This codes for CASGGGIPSNEQFF.

The V call is TRBV19, the J call TRBJ2-7; the match to TRBD1 covers 8 bases. The germline V gene encodes CDR1 LNHDA and CDR2 SQIVND (reference sequence). V dropped 4 bases and J dropped 3; count of bases not matched to a gene: 5. The length of the CDR3 is 14 residues. CDR3 nucleotide sequence: TGTGCCAGTAGTACTAGACAGGGGCACTACGAGCAGTACTTC. Translating gives CASSTRQGHYEQYF.

The chain has TRBV29-1 and TRBJ2-7; 8 nucleotides line up with TRBD2. The J segment lost 8 bases and the V segment lost 2 bases, leaving 5 bases of the junction unmatched. The CDR3 totals 12 residues. Germline values: CDR1 SQVTM, CDR2 ANQGSEA. The CDR3 protein is CSVEHGGDQQYF. The CDR3 DNA reads as TGCAGCGTTGAACACGGGGGGGACCAGCAGTACTTC.

There are a few counts of this clonotype. The genes are TRBV10-3 and TRBJ2-1; the match to TRBD2 covers 10 bases. The CDR3 is made up of 17 amino acids. Germline CDR1 reads ENHRY; CDR2 reads SYGVKD. J was trimmed by 7 bases and V by 0 bases; bases with no gene match: 9. The CDR3 sequence is CAISESLTSGIRNEQFF. CDR3 sequence (DNA): TGTGCCATCAGTGAGTCTCTCACTAGCGGGATTAGGAATGAGCAGTTCTTC.

In its sample, this clonotype was seen a few times. V is TRBV20-1 and J is TRBJ2-1; TRBD2 matches 8 bases. CDR1 and CDR2 (germline): DFQATT, SNEGSKA (reference sequence). V shed 6 bases, J shed 2 bases, and the junction held 9 bases outside the gene matches. The length of the CDR3 is 15 residues. The CDR3 region is CSAPSPLAAYNEQFF. The CDR3 DNA reads TGCAGTGCCCCTTCCCCACTAGCGGCCTACAATGAGCAGTTCTTC.

This chain uses TRBV14 with TRBJ2-5; 12 bases are a match to TRBD2. V shed 6 bases and J 4 bases; nucleotides not matched to a gene: 9. The V gene's germline CDR1 is SGHDN and CDR2 FVKESK. This CDR3 comprises 16 residues. Here the CDR3 DNA reads TGTGCCAGCAGTCCCGGAGAACTAGCGGGAGGAGAGACCCAGTACTTC. Encoded protein: CASSPGELAGGETQYF.

The chain joins TRBV3-1 to TRBJ2-5; 7 bases are a match to TRBD1. Gene TRBJ2-7 matches the end of the DNA better, so the J call may be wrong. The CDR3 consists of 15 residues. Germline V gene data show CDR1 as LGHDT and CDR2 as YNNKEL (reference sequence). The CDR3: CASSLLGDRAYEQYF. In DNA, the CDR3 is TGTGCCAGCAGCCTCCTAGGGGACAGAGCCTACGAGCAGTACTTC.

This clonotype was detected many times. The J gene is TRBJ1-4, the V gene TRBV4-3, with D hard to call. Germline V lookup: CDR1 LGHNA, CDR2 YSLEER. This CDR3 comprises 14 residues. Trimming removed 0 bases from V and 7 bases from J, with 9 bases in between. CDR3 amino acids: CASSQDSGSEKLFF. The CDR3 DNA reads as TGCGCCAGCAGCCAAGATAGTGGGAGTGAAAAACTGTTTTTT.